This TCR beta chain was found in a study of T cell responses to AZD1222 COVID-19 vaccine. Trimming cost V 3 bases and J 10 bases, with 13 bases left between them. The germline V gene encodes CDR1 MRHNA and CDR2 SNTAGT. The CDR3 totals 14 residues. The study's findings and limits: The breadth and depth of Spike-specific TCRs increased once two AZD1222 doses had been given. The donor cohort was predominantly white British with a female majority, and clonal diversity may have been underestimated. At baseline, seropositivity was found in only five or six AZD1222 recipients. Spike was spanned by vaccine-associated CD4 TCRs, which were dominant at 160-218 and 743-854.

Turning to this clone: As yet, its antigen is unknown.

The repertoire was sequenced with immunoSEQ multiplex PCR; TCRdb's copy has only in-frame clones and lacks some. The sample comprises around 70,000 clones, over 60% of which are singletons, and about 12% rests with the top ten. The TCR comes from an adult in good health. This sample comprised peripheral blood, obtained on day 0 of AZD1222 vaccination. This chain uses TRBV6-4 with TRBJ1-6; D is perhaps TRBD1 (5 bases). CDR3 in DNA: TGTGCCAGCAGTGAAGCGGGACTAGCCTCACCCCTCCACTTT. Translated: CASSEAGLASPLHF.